This TCR beta chain was recorded in a study of cytomegalovirus exposure and HLA in healthy donors. Notes on the study in general: In a later analysis, compared with equally common non-associated chains, HLA-associated beta chains were more expanded. Per published accounts, TCR beta sequences correctly predicted the HLA-A and HLA-B alleles of most subjects. Associated with cytomegalovirus, according to the listing, were fewer than 200 TCR beta chains. A later analysis linked a missense DCLRE1C variant to TCR beta V- and J-gene trimming.

Concerning this clone itself: Antigen unknown.

PCR used 60 Vbeta primers and 13 Jbeta primers. Measured with immunoSEQ multiplex PCR; TCRdb has only the in-frame clones, and not every one. The data hold fewer than 200,000 clones, with about 78% observed a single time. The CDR3 consists of 13 residues. Germline loops: CDR1 SQVTM, CDR2 ANQGSEA. Deletions cut 7 bases from V and 6 bases from J, with 17 bases between. V gene TRBV29-1 combines with J gene TRBJ2-3, with a possible D match to TRBD1 (6 bases). The sequence was obtained from a man between 40 and 49 years old in good health and CMV-seronegative. Specimen: PBMCs. CDR3 residues: CSAAGSRGDTQYF. The CDR3 DNA sequence: TGCAGCGCTGCAGGTTCCAGGGGCGATACGCAGTATTTT.